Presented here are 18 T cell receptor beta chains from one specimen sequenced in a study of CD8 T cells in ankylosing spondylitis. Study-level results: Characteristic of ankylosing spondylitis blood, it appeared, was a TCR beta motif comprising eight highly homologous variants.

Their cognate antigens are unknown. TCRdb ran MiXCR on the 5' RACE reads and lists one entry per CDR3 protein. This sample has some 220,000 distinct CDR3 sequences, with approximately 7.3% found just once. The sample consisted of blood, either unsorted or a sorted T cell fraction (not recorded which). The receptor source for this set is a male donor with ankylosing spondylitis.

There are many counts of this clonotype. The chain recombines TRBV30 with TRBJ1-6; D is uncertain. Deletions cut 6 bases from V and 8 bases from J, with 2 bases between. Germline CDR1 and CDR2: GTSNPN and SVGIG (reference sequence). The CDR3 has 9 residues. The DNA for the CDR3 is TGTGCCTGCGATTCACCCCTCCACTTT. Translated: CACDSPLHF.

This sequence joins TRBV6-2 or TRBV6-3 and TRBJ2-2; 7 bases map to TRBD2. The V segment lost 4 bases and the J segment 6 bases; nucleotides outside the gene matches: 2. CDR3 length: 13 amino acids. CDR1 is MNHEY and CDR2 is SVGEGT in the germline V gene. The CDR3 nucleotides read TGTGCCAGCAGTTCAGGACTAGCCGGGGAGCTGTTTTTT. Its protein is CASSSGLAGELFF.

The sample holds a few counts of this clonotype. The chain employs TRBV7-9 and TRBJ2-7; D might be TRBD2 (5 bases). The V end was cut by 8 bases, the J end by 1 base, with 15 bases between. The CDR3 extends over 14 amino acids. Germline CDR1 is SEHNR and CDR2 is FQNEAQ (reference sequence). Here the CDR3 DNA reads TGTGCCAGCTCGGGAAGCCAAGGGTCCTACGAGCAGTACTTC. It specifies CASSGSQGSYEQYF.

CDR3 loop: CASSVNRGTTEAFF. The CDR3 bases are TGCGCCAGCAGCGTTAACAGGGGGACGACTGAAGCTTTCTTT. The J gene is TRBJ1-1, the V gene TRBV10-2, with TRBD1 identical over 8 bases. The CDR3 totals 14 residues. J lost 5 bases, V lost 6 bases, and 8 bases had no gene match. Germline V lookup: CDR1 WSHSY, CDR2 SAAADI.

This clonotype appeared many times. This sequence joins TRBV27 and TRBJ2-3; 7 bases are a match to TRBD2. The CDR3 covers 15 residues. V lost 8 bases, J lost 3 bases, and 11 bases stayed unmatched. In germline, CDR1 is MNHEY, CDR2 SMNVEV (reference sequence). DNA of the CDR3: TGTGCCAGCGCTAGAGCGGGAATCGGAACAGATACGCAGTATTTT. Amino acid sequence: CASARAGIGTDTQYF.

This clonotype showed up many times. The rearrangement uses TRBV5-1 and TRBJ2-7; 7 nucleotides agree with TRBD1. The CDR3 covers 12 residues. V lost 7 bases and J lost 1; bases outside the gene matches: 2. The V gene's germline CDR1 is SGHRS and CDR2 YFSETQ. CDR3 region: CASSQGSYEQYF. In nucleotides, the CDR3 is TGCGCCAGCTCACAGGGGTCCTACGAGCAGTACTTC.

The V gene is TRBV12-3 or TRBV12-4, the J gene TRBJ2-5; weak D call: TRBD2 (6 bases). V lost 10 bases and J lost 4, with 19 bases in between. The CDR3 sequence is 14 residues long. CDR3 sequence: CAIRDSREAETQYF. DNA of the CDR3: TGTGCCATCAGGGACTCCCGAGAGGCAGAGACCCAGTACTTC.

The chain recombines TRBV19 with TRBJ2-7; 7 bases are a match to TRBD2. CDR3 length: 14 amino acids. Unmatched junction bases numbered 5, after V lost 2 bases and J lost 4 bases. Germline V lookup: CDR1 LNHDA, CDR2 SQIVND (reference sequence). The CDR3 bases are TGTGCCAGTAGTATAACGGGAGGCTTGTACGAGCAGTACTTC. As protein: CASSITGGLYEQYF.

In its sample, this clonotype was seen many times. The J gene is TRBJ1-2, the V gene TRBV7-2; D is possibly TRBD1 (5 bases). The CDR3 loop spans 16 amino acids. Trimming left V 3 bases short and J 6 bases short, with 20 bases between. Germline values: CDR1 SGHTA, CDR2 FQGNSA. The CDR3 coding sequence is TGTGCCAGCAGCTTCTACATCGGCGGACACCCGGATGGCTACACCTTC. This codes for CASSFYIGGHPDGYTF.

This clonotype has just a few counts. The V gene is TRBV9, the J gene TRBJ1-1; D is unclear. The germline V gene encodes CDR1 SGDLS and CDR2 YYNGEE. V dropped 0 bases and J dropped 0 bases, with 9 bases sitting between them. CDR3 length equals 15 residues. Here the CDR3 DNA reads TGTGCCAGCAGCGTAGTCGGCACCTTGAACACTGAAGCTTTCTTT. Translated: CASSVVGTLNTEAFF.

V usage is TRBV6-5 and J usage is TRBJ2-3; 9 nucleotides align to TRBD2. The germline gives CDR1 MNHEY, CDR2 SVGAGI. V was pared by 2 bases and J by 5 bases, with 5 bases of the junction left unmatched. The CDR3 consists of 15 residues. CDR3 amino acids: CASSYGAGGVDTQYF. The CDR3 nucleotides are TGTGCCAGCAGTTACGGGGCGGGAGGGGTAGATACGCAGTATTTT.

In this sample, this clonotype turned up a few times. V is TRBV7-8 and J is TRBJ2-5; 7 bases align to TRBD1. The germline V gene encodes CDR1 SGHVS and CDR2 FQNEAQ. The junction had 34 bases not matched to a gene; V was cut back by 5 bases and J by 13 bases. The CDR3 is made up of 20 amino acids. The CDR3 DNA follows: TGTGCCAGCAGCCCGACAGACAGGGTCGTGGGGGCGAATCGGGATTTCGGGATGTACTTC. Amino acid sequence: CASSPTDRVVGANRDFGMYF.

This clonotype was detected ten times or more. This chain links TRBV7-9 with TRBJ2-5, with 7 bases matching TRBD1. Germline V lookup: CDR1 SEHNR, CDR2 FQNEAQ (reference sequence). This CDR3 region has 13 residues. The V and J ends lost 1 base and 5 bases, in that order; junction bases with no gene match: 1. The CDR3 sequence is CASSLEQGETQYF. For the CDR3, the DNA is TGTGCCAGCAGCTTAGAACAGGGGGAGACCCAGTACTTC.

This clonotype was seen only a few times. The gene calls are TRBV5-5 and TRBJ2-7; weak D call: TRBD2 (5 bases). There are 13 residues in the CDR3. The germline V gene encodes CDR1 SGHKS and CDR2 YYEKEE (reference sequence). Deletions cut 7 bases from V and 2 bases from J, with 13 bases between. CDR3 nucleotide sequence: TGTGCCAGCGGACCTCGACTAACCTACGAGCAGTACTTC. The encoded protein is CASGPRLTYEQYF.

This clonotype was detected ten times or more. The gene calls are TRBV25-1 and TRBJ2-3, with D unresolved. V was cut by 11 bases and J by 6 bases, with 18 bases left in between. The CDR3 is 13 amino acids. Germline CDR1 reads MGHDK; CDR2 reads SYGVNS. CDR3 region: CAPQETTLDTQYF. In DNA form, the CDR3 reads TGTGCCCCCCAAGAGACCACATTGGATACGCAGTATTTT.

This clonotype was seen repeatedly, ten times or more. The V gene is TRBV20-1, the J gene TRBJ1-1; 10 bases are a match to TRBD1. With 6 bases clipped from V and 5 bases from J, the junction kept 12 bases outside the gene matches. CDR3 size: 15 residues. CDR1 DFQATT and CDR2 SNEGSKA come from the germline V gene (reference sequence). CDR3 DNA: TGCAGTGCGCAACCAGCCGGGGACAGGGGAACTGAAGCTTTCTTT. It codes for CSAQPAGDRGTEAFF.

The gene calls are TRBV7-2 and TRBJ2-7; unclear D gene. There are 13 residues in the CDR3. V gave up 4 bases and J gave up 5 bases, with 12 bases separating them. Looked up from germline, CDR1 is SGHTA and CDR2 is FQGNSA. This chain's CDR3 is CASSSLAVDEQYF. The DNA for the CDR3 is TGTGCCAGCAGCTCCTTGGCGGTAGACGAGCAGTACTTC. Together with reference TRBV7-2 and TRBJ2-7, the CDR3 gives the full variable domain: GAGVSQSPSNKVTEKGKDVELRCDPISGHTALYWYRQSLGQGLEFLIYFQGNSAPDKSGLPSDRFSAERTGGSVSTLTIQRTQQEDSAVYLCASSSLAVDEQYFGPGTRLTVT.

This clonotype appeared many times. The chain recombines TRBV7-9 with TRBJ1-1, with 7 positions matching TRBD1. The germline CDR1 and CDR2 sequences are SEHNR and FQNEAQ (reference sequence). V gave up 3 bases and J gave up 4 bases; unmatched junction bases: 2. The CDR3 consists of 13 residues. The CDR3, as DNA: TGTGCCAGCAGCTTTGGACAGGCCACTGAAGCTTTCTTT. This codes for CASSFGQATEAFF. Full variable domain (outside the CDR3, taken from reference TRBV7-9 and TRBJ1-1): DTGVSQNPRHKITKRGQNVTFRCDPISEHNRLYWYRQTLGQGPEFLTYFQNEAQLEKSRLLSDRFSAERPKGSFSTLEIQRTEQGDSAMYLCASSFGQATEAFFGQGTRLTVV.